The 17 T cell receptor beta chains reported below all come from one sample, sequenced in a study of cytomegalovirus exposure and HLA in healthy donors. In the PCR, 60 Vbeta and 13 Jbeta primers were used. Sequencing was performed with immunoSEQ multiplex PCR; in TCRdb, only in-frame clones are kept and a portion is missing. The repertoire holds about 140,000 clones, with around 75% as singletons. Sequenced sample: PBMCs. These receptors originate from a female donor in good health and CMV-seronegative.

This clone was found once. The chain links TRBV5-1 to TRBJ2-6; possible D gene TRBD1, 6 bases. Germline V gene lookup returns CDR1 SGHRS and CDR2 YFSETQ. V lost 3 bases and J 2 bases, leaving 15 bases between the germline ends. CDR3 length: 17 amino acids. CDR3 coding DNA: TGCGCCAGCAGCTCCAGATCACAGGGTACTGGGGCCAACGTCCTGACTTTC. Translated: CASSSRSQGTGANVLTF.

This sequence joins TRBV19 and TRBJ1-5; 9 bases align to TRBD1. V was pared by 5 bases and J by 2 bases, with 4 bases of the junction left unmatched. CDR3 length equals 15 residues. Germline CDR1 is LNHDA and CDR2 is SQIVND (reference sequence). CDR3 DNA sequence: TGTGCCAGTAGTGTCTACAGGGGGCGCAATCAGCCCCAGCATTTT. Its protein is CASSVYRGRNQPQHF. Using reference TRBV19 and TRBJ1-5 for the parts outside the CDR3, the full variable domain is DGGITQSPKYLFRKEGQNVTLSCEQNLNHDAMYWYRQDPGQGLRLIYYSQIVNDFQKGDIAEGYSVSREKKESFPLTVTSAQKNPTAFYLCASSVYRGRNQPQHFGDGTRLSIL.

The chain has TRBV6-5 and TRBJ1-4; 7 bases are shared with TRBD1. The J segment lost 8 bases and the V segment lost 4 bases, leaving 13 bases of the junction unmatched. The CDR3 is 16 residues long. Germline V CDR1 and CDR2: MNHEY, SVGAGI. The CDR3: CASSSARTGRREKLFF. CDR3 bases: TGTGCCAGCAGTTCCGCCCGGACAGGTAGACGGGAAAAACTGTTTTTT.

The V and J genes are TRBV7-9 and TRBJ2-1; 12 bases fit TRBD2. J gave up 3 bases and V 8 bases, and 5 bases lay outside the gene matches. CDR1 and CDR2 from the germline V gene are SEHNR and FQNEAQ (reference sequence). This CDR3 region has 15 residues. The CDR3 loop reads CASGSGLAGYNEQFF. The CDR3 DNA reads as TGTGCCAGCGGCTCGGGACTAGCGGGCTACAATGAGCAGTTCTTC.

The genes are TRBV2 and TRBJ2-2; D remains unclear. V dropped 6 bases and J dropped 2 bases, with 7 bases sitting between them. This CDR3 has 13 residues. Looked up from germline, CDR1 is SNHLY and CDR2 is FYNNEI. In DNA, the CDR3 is TGTGCCAGCAGAACATATAACACCGGGGAGCTGTTTTTT. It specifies CASRTYNTGELFF.

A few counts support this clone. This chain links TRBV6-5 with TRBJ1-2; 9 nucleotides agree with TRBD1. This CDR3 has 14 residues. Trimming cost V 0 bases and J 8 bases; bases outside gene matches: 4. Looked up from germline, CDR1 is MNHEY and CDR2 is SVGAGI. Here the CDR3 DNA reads TGTGCCAGCAGTTACTCGACAGGGGGGAACGGCTACACCTTC. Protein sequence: CASSYSTGGNGYTF.

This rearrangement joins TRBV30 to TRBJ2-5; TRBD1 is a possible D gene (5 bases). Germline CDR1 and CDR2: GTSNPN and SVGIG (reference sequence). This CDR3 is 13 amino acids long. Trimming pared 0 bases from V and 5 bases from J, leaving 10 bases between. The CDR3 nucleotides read TGTGCCTGGAGTGTAGGCAAGGGGGAGACCCAGTACTTC. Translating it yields CAWSVGKGETQYF.

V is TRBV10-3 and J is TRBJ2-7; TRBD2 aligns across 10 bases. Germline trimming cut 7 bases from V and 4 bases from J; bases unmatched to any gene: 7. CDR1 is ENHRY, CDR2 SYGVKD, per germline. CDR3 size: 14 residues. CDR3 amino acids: CAIKASGSTYEQYF. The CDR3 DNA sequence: TGTGCCATCAAGGCTAGCGGGAGTACGTACGAGCAGTACTTC.

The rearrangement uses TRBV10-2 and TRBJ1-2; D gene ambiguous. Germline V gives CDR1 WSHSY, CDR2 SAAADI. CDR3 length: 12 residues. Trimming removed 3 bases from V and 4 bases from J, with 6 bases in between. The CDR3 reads CASSDWSYGYTF. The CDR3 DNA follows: TGCGCCAGCAGTGACTGGAGCTATGGCTACACCTTC.

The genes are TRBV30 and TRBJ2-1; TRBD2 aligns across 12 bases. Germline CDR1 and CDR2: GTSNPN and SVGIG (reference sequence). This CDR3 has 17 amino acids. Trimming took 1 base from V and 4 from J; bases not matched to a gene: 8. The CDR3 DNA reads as TGTGCCTGGAGTGCAAAGCCTAGCGGGAGGGATTACAATGAGCAGTTCTTC. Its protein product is CAWSAKPSGRDYNEQFF.

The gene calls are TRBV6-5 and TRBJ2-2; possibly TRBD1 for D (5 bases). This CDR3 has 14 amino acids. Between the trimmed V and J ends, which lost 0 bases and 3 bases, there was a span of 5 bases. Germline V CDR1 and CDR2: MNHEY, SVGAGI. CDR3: CASSYSTDTGELFF. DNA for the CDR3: TGTGCCAGCAGTTACTCGACAGACACCGGGGAGCTGTTTTTT.

This CDR3 is CASRDRVDTQYF. The CDR3 coding sequence is TGTGCCAGCAGAGACAGGGTAGATACGCAGTATTTT. This sequence joins TRBV5-6 and TRBJ2-3, with 7 bases identical to TRBD1. Per the germline V gene, CDR1 is SGHDT and CDR2 is YYEEEE. J was trimmed by 5 bases and V by 5 bases; bases with no gene match: 2. The CDR3 is made up of 12 amino acids.

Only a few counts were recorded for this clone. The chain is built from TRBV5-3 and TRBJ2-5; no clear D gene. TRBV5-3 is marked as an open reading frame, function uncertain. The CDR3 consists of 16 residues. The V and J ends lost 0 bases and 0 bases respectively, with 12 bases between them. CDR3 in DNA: TGTGCCAGAAGCTTGGCGGCAGGATGGTACCAAGAGACCCAGTACTTC. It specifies CARSLAAGWYQETQYF.

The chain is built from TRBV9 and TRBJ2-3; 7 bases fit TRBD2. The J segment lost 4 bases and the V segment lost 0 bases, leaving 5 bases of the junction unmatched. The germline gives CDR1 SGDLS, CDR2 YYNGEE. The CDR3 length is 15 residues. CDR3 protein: CASSVDGGGADTQYF. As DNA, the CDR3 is TGTGCCAGCAGCGTAGATGGGGGGGGAGCAGATACGCAGTATTTT.

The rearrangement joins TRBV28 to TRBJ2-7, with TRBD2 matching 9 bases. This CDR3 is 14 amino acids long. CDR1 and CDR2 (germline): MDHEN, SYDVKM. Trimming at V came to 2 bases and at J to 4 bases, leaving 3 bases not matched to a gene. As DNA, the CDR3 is TGTGCCAGCAGTTTACTAGCGGGAAGGTACGAGCAGTACTTC. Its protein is CASSLLAGRYEQYF. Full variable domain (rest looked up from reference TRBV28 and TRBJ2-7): DVKVTQSSRYLVKRTGEKVFLECVQDMDHENMFWYRQDPGLGLRLIYFSYDVKMKEKGDIPEGYSVSREKKERFSLILESASTNQTSMYLCASSLLAGRYEQYFGPGTRLTVT.

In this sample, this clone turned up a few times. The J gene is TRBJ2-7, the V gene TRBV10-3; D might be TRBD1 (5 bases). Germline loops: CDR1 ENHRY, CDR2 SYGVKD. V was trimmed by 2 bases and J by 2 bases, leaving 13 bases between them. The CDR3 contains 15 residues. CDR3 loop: CAISEGQGVPYEQYF. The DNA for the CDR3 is TGTGCCATCAGTGAGGGGCAGGGCGTCCCCTACGAGCAGTACTTC.

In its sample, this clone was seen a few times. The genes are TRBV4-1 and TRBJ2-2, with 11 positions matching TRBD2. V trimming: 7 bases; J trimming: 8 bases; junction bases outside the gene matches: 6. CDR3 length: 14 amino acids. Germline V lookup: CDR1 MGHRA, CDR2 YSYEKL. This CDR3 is CASKLAGGAGELFF. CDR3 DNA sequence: TGCGCCAGCAAATTAGCGGGGGGGGCTGGGGAGCTGTTTTTT.